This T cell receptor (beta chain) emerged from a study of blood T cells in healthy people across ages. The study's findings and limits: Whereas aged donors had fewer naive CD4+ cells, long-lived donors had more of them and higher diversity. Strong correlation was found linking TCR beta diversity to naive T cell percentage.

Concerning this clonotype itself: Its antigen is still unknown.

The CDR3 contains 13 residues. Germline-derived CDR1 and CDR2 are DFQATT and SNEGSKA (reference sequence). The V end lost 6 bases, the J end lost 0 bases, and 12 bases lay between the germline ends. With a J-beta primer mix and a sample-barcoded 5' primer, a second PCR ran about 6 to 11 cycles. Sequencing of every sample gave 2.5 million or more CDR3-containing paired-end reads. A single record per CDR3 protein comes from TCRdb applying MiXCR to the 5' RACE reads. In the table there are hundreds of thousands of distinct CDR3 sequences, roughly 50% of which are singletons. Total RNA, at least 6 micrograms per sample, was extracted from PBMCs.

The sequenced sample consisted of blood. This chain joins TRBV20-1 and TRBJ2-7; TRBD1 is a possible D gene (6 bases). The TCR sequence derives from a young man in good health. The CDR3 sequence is CSADGDTSYEQYF. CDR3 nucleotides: TGCAGTGCGGATGGGGACACCTCCTACGAGCAGTACTTC.